The clone carrying this TCR beta chain has a count of ten or more. The time point here: newly diagnosed GD, antithyroid drugs for less than 3 months. From RNA extracted from PBMCs, the TCR library was made. CDR3 regions were amplified by Arm-PCR using iRepertoire HTBI primers to build TCR beta libraries. TCRdb passed the multiplex PCR reads through MiXCR, listing each CDR3 protein once. The profile shows fewer than 650,000 distinct CDR3 sequences, around 17% of them singletons. The data belong to a study of regulatory T cells in long-lasting Graves disease. The CDR3 consists of 15 residues. The V end lost 8 bases, the J end lost 2 bases, and 15 bases lay between the germline ends. The germline V gene encodes CDR1 SGHNT and CDR2 YENEEA. The same data also went into a second study, on T cells in Graves' hyperthyroidism and ophthalmopathy.

V and J are TRBV11-3 and TRBJ2-2; D remains ambiguous. Sequences were derived from peripheral blood mononuclear cells (PBMCs), sampled at new diagnosis, from a patient treated with antithyroid drugs. This TCR derives from a woman aged 25 to 39 with Graves disease. The CDR3 loop is CASQVSGVNTGELFF. The CDR3 coding sequence is TGTGCCAGCCAAGTGTCAGGTGTAAACACCGGGGAGCTGTTTTTT.